One sample yielded the 16 T cell receptor beta chains listed below, sequenced in a study of T cell repertoires in ileal Crohn's disease. Sequencing was performed with immunoSEQ multiplex PCR; in TCRdb, only in-frame clones are kept and a portion is missing. The data contain over 6,000 clones, 70% of them singletons. The source material was ileal tissue. These receptors all stem from an adult with Crohn's disease.

The chain is built from TRBV27 and TRBJ1-3, with unresolved D. V lost 6 bases and J lost 0, with 9 bases in between. The CDR3 has 14 residues. Per the germline V gene, CDR1 is MNHEY and CDR2 is SMNVEV (reference sequence). The CDR3 loop is CASRPGTSGNTIYF. The CDR3 nucleotides read TGTGCCAGCAGGCCGGGAACCTCTGGAAACACCATATATTTT.

This chain links TRBV11-2 with TRBJ1-2; D gene uncertain. CDR1 SGHAT and CDR2 FQNNGV come from the germline V gene. V was shortened by 11 bases and J by 0 bases, with 16 bases between the two germline ends. This CDR3 spans 14 amino acids. CDR3 amino acids: CAARPPLANYGYTF. Written as DNA, the CDR3 is TGTGCCGCCCGACCCCCCCTAGCTAACTATGGCTACACCTTC.

The V and J genes are TRBV5-4 and TRBJ1-4; possibly TRBD1 for D (5 bases). The V end lost 1 base, the J end lost 5 bases, and 18 bases lay between the germline ends. This CDR3 region has 17 residues. Germline V lookup: CDR1 SGHNT, CDR2 YYREEE (reference sequence). The CDR3 DNA is TGTGCCAGCAGCTTGTTTTACGGGGGGGGAGACAATGAAAAACTGTTTTTT. Amino acids: CASSLFYGGGDNEKLFF.

In its sample, this clone was seen a few times. The chain joins TRBV4-1 to TRBJ2-7; 10 positions agree with TRBD2. Germline loops: CDR1 MGHRA, CDR2 YSYEKL. The CDR3 covers 15 residues. V was pared by 4 bases and J by 3 bases, with 6 bases of the junction left unmatched. The CDR3 spells CASSPFSGGLYEQYF. CDR3 sequence (DNA): TGCGCCAGCAGCCCCTTTAGCGGGGGGCTCTACGAGCAGTACTTC.

The rearrangement uses TRBV6-4 and TRBJ2-6; 10 bases align to TRBD1. The CDR3 has 16 residues. Germline V CDR1 and CDR2: MRHNA, SNTAGT. V was pared by 4 bases and J by 0 bases, with 0 bases of the junction left unmatched. The CDR3 sequence: CASSGTGGSGANVLTF. The CDR3 coding sequence is TGTGCCAGCAGTGGGACAGGGGGCTCTGGGGCCAACGTCCTGACTTTC.

The chain carries TRBV5-4 and TRBJ1-5; 11 bases fit TRBD1. The CDR3 extends over 15 amino acids. V dropped 4 bases and J dropped 4; count of bases not matched to a gene: 4. Germline CDR1 and CDR2: SGHNT and YYREEE (reference sequence). This CDR3 is CASSTGTGGNQPQHF. The CDR3 nucleotides are TGTGCCAGCAGCACCGGGACAGGGGGGAATCAGCCCCAGCATTTT.

The V gene is TRBV5-6, the J gene TRBJ1-2; D is ambiguous. Germline V lookup: CDR1 SGHDT, CDR2 YYEEEE. V was pared by 0 bases and J by 4 bases, with 10 bases between. The CDR3 spans 14 residues. The CDR3 coding sequence is TGTGCCAGCAGCTTGGAACAGACACCCTATGGCTACACCTTC. It yields the protein CASSLEQTPYGYTF.

This clone came up once. This chain connects TRBV11-2 to TRBJ1-1; TRBD1 agrees at 7 bases. Germline V CDR1 and CDR2: SGHAT, FQNNGV. The CDR3 consists of 17 residues. Germline trimming cut 8 bases from V and 0 bases from J; bases unmatched to any gene: 15. The CDR3 is CASGLRTGLSMNTEAFF. CDR3 DNA sequence: TGTGCCAGCGGATTACGGACAGGCCTGTCCATGAACACTGAAGCTTTCTTT.

The chain uses TRBV28 and TRBJ1-6, with a possible D match to TRBD1 (5 bases). Per germline, CDR1 MDHEN and CDR2 SYDVKM. The CDR3 covers 15 residues. The V end lost 5 bases, the J end lost 10 bases, and 18 bases lay between the germline ends. The CDR3 sequence: CASSPSGGRGSPLHF. The CDR3 DNA reads TGTGCCAGCAGTCCGTCGGGGGGGAGAGGGTCACCCCTCCACTTT.

J is TRBJ2-5 and V is TRBV13; the D gene is possibly TRBD2 (5 bases). The better agreement between TRBJ2-7 and the DNA end casts doubt on the J call. This CDR3 has 14 amino acids. CDR1 and CDR2 (germline): PRHDT, FYEKMQ (reference sequence). The CDR3 DNA follows: TGTGCCAGCAGCTTAGCGGGCGGGTACTACGAGCAGTACTTC. Amino acids: CASSLAGGYYEQYF.

The V gene is TRBV12-5, the J gene TRBJ2-3; 10 bases fit TRBD2. With 1 base clipped from V and 2 bases from J, the junction kept 6 bases outside the gene matches. The CDR3 sequence is 17 residues long. Germline assignment: CDR1 LGHNT and CDR2 FRNRAP. The CDR3 nucleotides read TGTGCTAGTGGTTTGGGCCTAGCGGGGGCCTCCACAGATACGCAGTATTTT. This codes for CASGLGLAGASTDTQYF.

This clone occurred a few times. The rearrangement uses TRBV10-3 and TRBJ1-5; possibly TRBD1 for D (6 bases). Trimming removed 4 bases at V and 8 bases at J, with 12 bases between. Germline-derived CDR1 and CDR2 are ENHRY and SYGVKD. CDR3 length: 13 amino acids. This chain's CDR3 is CAISGGGREPQHF. In nucleotides, the CDR3 is TGTGCCATCAGTGGCGGGGGGCGGGAGCCCCAGCATTTT.

This clone turned up a few times. The chain recombines TRBV9 with TRBJ1-1; tentatively, D is TRBD1 (6 bases). CDR1 SGDLS and CDR2 YYNGEE come from the germline V gene. The CDR3 sequence is 14 residues long. V lost 7 bases and J 1 base, leaving 14 bases between the germline ends. The CDR3 loop reads CASSTGLGNTEAFF. The CDR3 DNA reads TGTGCCAGCTCCACAGGGTTGGGGAACACTGAAGCTTTCTTT.

The chain couples TRBV25-1 to TRBJ2-7; D is perhaps TRBD2 (5 bases). The germline V gene encodes CDR1 MGHDK and CDR2 SYGVNS. This CDR3 is built from 14 residues. V was cut by 3 bases and J by 3 bases, with 12 bases left in between. CDR3 loop: CASSDHSSYYEQYF. CDR3 nucleotide sequence: TGTGCCAGCAGTGACCATTCTAGCTACTACGAGCAGTACTTC.

This clone was seen only a few times. The chain joins TRBV11-2 to TRBJ2-3; a weak D match, TRBD1 (6 bases). The V end was cut by 0 bases, the J end by 3 bases, with 7 bases between. This CDR3 contains 14 residues. The germline CDR1 and CDR2 sequences are SGHAT and FQNNGV. Here the CDR3 DNA reads TGTGCCAGCAGCTTAGATACAGGGACAGATACGCAGTATTTT. Protein: CASSLDTGTDTQYF.

For this clone: The CDR3 ends on some other residue instead of the conserved phenylalanine or tryptophan, so this is likely a read error. The DNA is left out, because the CDR3 cannot be placed on it with certainty; the CDR3 is given as TCRdb lists it. The chain joins TRBV5-7 to TRBJ2-7; the table's D gene call, TRBD2, was not cross checked with the DNA. TRBV5-7 is an ORF for which the function is uncertain. The CDR3 sequence runs 11 residues, both termini included. The CDR3 sequence: CASSLSIGSPL.